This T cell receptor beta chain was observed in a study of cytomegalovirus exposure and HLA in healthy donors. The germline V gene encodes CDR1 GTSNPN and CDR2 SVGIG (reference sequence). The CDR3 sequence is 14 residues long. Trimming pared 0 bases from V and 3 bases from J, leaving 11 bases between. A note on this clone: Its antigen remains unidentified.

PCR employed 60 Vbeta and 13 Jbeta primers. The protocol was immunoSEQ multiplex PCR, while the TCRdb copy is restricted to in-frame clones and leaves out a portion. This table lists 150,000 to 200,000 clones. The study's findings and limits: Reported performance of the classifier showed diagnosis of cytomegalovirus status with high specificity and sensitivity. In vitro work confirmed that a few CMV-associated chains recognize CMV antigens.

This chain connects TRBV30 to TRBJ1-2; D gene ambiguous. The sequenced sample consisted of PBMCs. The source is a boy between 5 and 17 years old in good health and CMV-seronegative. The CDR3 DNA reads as TGTGCCTGGAGTGTATCTGCAGATTACTATGGCTACACCTTC. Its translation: CAWSVSADYYGYTF.